This T cell receptor (beta chain) was retrieved from a study of cytomegalovirus exposure and HLA in healthy donors. About the study: Approximately 77 million unique TCRs from HLA-typed donors were held in an early release of data.

This PCR relied on a set of 60 Vbeta primers and 13 Jbeta primers. Sequencing was performed with immunoSEQ multiplex PCR; in TCRdb, only in-frame clones are kept and a portion is missing. Seen here are more than 90,000 clones, roughly 70% observed once, and the top ten hold around 0.79%. Trimming left V 0 bases short and J 3 bases short, with 14 bases between. CDR3 length: 15 amino acids. The V gene's germline CDR1 is GTSNPN and CDR2 SVGIG (reference sequence). Findings of the study overall: Most TCR sequences were seen very rarely across donors, but some public TCRs occurred in many. A later analysis showed that HLA-associated TCR beta chains had undergone more clonal expansion than equally common others. Looking again later, the authors saw that most CMV-associated TCR beta chains seemed HLA-restricted.

This clone was detected many times. Its specificity is not known. The rearrangement links TRBV30 to TRBJ1-1, with D perhaps TRBD1 (5 bases). The source is a woman aged 25 to 39 in good health and CMV-seronegative. The specimen was PBMCs. The CDR3 region is CAWSVGIWGDTEAFF. DNA for the CDR3: TGTGCCTGGAGTGTCGGGATTTGGGGGGACACTGAAGCTTTCTTT.